Detailed here is one T cell receptor (beta chain). As yet, its antigen is unknown. These data come from a study of early T cells in non-severe SARS-CoV-2 infection. At the level of the study: The authors sequenced bulk RNA from unsorted whole blood, leaving chains unpaired.

Whole-study findings and limits: CD4 and private specificities were missed by VDJdb matching, which favored anti-spike CD8 responses.

The TCR library protocol was used to attach unique molecular identifiers. These identifiers were attached to individual cDNA molecules. TCRdb recomputed calls from the 5' RACE reads with MiXCR, one row per CDR3 protein. The repertoire holds 85,000 to 95,000 distinct CDR3 sequences, with over 12% as singletons. V lost 2 bases to trimming and J lost 6 bases, with 13 bases between them. This CDR3 comprises 14 residues. Sequencing was done on a sample of whole blood. The clonotype was recovered from an adult who was a healthcare worker with PCR-confirmed SARS-CoV-2 infection or an uninfected control (not recorded which). The rearrangement links TRBV12-3 or TRBV12-4 to TRBJ1-1; D may be TRBD1 (5 bases). The CDR3 bases are TGTGCCAGCAGTTTAATATCAGGGTCCCCTGAAGCTTTCTTT. It is translated as CASSLISGSPEAFF.